Listed here are 10 T cell receptor beta chains from one sample, sequenced in a study of blood T cell repertoires in COVID-19. TCRdb keeps only in-frame clones here, not all; method: immunoSEQ multiplex PCR. The sample has around 460,000 clones, around 90% seen once; the top ten hold 0.7% to 0.85%. The specimen sequenced was peripheral blood. The origin of the receptors is a man younger than 30 with COVID-19, enrolled during active disease.

DNA of the CDR3: TGTGCCAGCAGCGCCCCGGGACAACAAGAGACCCAGTACTTC. It specifies CASSAPGQQETQYF. This rearrangement joins TRBV5-8 to TRBJ2-5; TRBD1 is a possible D gene (6 bases). Per germline, CDR1 SGHTS and CDR2 YDEGEE. V lost 4 bases, J lost 2 bases, and 12 bases lay in between. This CDR3 comprises 14 residues.

The V and J genes are TRBV30 and TRBJ2-7; TRBD2 matches at 16 bases. The V gene end was trimmed by 2 bases and the J gene end by 5 bases; junction bases not matched to a gene: 6. The CDR3 is 16 amino acids. Germline CDR1 GTSNPN, CDR2 SVGIG (reference sequence). CDR3 bases: TGTGCCTGGAGTCTGGGACTAGCGGGAGGGCCGGACGAGCAGTACTTC. Its protein product is CAWSLGLAGGPDEQYF. The full variable domain, in which reference TRBV30 and TRBJ2-7 provide the parts outside the CDR3, is SQTIHQWPATLVQPVGSPLSLECTVEGTSNPNLYWYRQAAGRGLQLLFYSVGIGQISSEVPQNLSASRPQDRQFILSSKKLLLSDSGFYLCAWSLGLAGGPDEQYFGPGTRLTVT.

CDR3 in DNA: TGCGCCAGCAGCCAAGAGGGCGCGGGAGTTATCTACGAGCAGTACTTC. This encodes CASSQEGAGVIYEQYF. J is TRBJ2-7 and V is TRBV4-1; TRBD2 matches 7 bases. With 0 bases clipped from V and 3 bases from J, the junction kept 8 bases outside the gene matches. CDR3 size: 16 residues. Germline CDR1 and CDR2: MGHRA and YSYEKL.

The chain employs TRBV27 and TRBJ1-1; 9 bases line up with TRBD1. Per germline, CDR1 MNHEY and CDR2 SMNVEV (reference sequence). Losses at the gene ends were 8 bases for V and 5 bases for J; bases not matched to a gene: 12. The CDR3 length is 15 residues. CDR3 nucleotides: TGTGCCAGCGGGGACAGGGTGGCTTTGGGGACTGAAGCTTTCTTT. It codes for CASGDRVALGTEAFF.

V and J are TRBV7-9 and TRBJ2-4; 9 positions match TRBD1. CDR1 and CDR2 (germline): SEHNR, FQNEAQ (reference sequence). V lost 5 bases, J lost 7 bases, and 6 bases stayed unmatched. The CDR3 runs to 14 residues. The CDR3 DNA follows: TGTGCCAGCAGCAAACCGGGACAGGGCAACATTCAGTACTTC. It specifies CASSKPGQGNIQYF.

The chain is built from TRBV14 and TRBJ2-7; D ambiguous. V was pared by 0 bases and J by 2 bases, with 8 bases between. CDR3 length equals 14 residues. Looked up from germline, CDR1 is SGHDN and CDR2 is FVKESK. DNA of the CDR3: TGTGCCAGCAGCCAAGATCCTAGAACCTACGAGCAGTACTTC. This encodes CASSQDPRTYEQYF.

The V gene is TRBV3-1 (or the pseudogene TRBV3-2), the J gene TRBJ1-3, with TRBD1 matching 8 bases. V shed 2 bases, J shed 2 bases, and the junction held 5 bases outside the gene matches. Looked up from germline, CDR1 is LGHDT and CDR2 is YNNKEL (reference sequence). The CDR3 spans 16 residues. CDR3 sequence: CASSQRQGTPGNTIYF. CDR3 in DNA: TGTGCCAGCAGCCAACGACAGGGGACACCTGGAAACACCATATATTTT.

This chain uses TRBV12-3 or TRBV12-4 with TRBJ1-2; 7 bases line up with TRBD1. The V gene end was trimmed by 3 bases and the J gene end by 4 bases; junction bases not matched to a gene: 2. This CDR3 has 13 amino acids. This CDR3 reads CASSFGTVYGYTF. The CDR3 bases are TGTGCCAGCAGTTTCGGGACAGTCTATGGCTACACCTTC.

The chain recombines TRBV7-2 with TRBJ2-3; 8 positions match TRBD2. This CDR3 region has 14 residues. The germline V gene has CDR1 SGHTA and CDR2 FQGNSA. Unmatched junction bases numbered 4, after V lost 4 bases and J lost 4 bases. The CDR3 loop is CASSSGLAADTQYF. The CDR3 DNA is TGTGCCAGCAGCTCCGGACTAGCTGCAGATACGCAGTATTTT.

This chain connects TRBV6-5 to TRBJ1-2; D is unresolved. The germline V and J ends were trimmed by 7 bases and 7 bases, with 13 bases remaining between them. The germline V gene has CDR1 MNHEY and CDR2 SVGAGI. The CDR3 sequence is 12 residues long. CDR3 coding DNA: TGTGCCAGCACTACTCGGAGGAGTGGCTACACCTTC. This sequence encodes CASTTRRSGYTF.